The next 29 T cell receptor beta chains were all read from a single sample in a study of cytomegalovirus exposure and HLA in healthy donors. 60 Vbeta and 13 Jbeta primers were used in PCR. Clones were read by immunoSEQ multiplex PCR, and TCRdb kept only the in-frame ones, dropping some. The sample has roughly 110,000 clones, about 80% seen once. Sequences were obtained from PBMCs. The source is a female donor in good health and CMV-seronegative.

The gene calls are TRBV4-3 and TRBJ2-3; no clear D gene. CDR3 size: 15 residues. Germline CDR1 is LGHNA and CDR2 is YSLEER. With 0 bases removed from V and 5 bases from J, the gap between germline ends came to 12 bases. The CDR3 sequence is CASSQELAPGDTQYF. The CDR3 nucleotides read TGCGCCAGCAGCCAAGAACTCGCCCCCGGAGATACGCAGTATTTT.

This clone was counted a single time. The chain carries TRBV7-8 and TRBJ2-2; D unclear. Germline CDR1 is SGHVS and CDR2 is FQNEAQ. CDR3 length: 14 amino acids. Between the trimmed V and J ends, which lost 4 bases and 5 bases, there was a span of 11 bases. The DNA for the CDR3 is TGTGCCAGCAGCTACTCTGAGGAGACCGGGGAGCTGTTTTTT. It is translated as CASSYSEETGELFF. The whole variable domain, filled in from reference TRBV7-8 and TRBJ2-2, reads GAGVSQSPRYKVAKRGQDVALRCDPISGHVSLFWYQQALGQGPEFLTYFQNEAQLDKSGLPSDRFFAERPEGSVSTLKIQRTQQEDSAVYLCASSYSEETGELFFGEGSRLTVL.

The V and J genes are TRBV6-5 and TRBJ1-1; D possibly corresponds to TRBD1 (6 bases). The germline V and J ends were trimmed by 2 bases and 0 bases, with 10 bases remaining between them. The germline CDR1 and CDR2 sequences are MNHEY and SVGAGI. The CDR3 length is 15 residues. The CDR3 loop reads CASSYETGLNTEAFF. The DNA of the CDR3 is TGTGCCAGCAGTTACGAAACAGGGCTGAACACTGAAGCTTTCTTT.

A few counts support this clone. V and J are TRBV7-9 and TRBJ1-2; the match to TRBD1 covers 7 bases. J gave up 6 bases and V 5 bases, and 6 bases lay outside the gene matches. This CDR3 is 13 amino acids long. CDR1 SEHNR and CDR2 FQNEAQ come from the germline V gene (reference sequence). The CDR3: CASSLGQRDGYTF. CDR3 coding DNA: TGTGCCAGCAGCCTGGGACAGCGAGATGGCTACACCTTC.

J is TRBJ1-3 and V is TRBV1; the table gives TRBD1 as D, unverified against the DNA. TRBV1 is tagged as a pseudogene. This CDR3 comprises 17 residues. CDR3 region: CTSSQETDEHSGNTIYF. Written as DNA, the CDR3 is TGCACCAGCAGCCAAGAGACAGACGAGCATTCTGGAAACACCATATATTTT.

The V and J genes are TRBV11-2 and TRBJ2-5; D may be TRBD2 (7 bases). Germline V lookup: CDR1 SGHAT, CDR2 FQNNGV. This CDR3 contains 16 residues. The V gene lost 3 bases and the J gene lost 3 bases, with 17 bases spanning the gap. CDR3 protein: CASSLAGGGAEETQYF. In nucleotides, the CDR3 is TGTGCCAGCAGCTTGGCCGGTGGGGGGGCAGAAGAGACCCAGTACTTC.

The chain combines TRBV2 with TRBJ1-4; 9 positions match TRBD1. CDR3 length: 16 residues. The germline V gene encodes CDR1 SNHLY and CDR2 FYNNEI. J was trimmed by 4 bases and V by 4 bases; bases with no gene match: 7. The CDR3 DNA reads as TGTGCCAGCAGTGGGGGACAGGGTCAGATTAATGAAAAACTGTTTTTT. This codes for CASSGGQGQINEKLFF.

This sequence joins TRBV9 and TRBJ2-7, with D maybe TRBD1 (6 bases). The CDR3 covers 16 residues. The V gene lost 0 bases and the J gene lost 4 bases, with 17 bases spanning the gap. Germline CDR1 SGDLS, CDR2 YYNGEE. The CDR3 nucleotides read TGTGCCAGCAGCGTAGGCCGGACAGCCAGGTCGTACGAGCAGTACTTC. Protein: CASSVGRTARSYEQYF.

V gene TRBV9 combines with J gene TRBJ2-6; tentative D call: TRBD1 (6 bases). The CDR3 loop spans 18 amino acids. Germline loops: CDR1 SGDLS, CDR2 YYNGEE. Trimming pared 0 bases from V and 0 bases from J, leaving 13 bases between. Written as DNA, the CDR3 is TGTGCCAGCAGCGTAGCTCTGACAGGTTCCTCTGGGGCCAACGTCCTGACTTTC. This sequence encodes CASSVALTGSSGANVLTF.

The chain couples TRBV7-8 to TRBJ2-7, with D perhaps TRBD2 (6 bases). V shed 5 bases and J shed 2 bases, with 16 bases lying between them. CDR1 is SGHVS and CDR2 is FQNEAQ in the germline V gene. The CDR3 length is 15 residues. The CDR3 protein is CASSPIVGGPYEQYF. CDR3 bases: TGTGCCAGCAGCCCCATCGTGGGGGGTCCCTACGAGCAGTACTTC.

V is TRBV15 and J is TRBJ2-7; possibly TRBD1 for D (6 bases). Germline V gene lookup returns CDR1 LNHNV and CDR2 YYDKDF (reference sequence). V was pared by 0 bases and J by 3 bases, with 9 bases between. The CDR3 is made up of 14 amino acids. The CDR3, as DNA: TGTGCCACCAGCAGAGAGGGGGCCGGCTACGAGCAGTACTTC. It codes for CATSREGAGYEQYF.

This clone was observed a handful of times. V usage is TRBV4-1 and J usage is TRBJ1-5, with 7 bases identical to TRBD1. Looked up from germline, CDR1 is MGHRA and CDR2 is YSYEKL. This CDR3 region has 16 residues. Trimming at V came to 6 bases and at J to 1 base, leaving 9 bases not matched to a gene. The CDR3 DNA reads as TGCGCCAGCAGTTCTGAGGGGGACAGCAGCAATCAGCCCCAGCATTTT. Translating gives CASSSEGDSSNQPQHF.

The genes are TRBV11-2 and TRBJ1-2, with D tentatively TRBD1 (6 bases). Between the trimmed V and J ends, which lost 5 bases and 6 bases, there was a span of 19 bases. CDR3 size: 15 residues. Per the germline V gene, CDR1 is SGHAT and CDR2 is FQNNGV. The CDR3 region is CASSLYSGRGDGYTF. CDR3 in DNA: TGTGCCAGCAGCCTTTATTCGGGGAGGGGGGATGGCTACACCTTC.

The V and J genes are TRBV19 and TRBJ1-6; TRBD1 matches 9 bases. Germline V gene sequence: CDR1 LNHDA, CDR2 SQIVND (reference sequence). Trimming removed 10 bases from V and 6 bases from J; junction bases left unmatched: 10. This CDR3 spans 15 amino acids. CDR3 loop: CATQLGDRVNSPLHF. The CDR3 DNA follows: TGTGCCACACAACTAGGGGACAGGGTTAATTCACCCCTCCACTTT.

CDR3 sequence: CASSRDLDSPLHF. CDR3 DNA sequence: TGTGCCAGCAGCCGGGACTTAGATTCACCCCTCCACTTT. The chain couples TRBV4-2 to TRBJ1-6; D might be TRBD1 (5 bases). The CDR3 has 13 amino acids. Trimming left V 4 bases short and J 8 bases short, with 9 bases between. Germline loops: CDR1 LGHNA, CDR2 YNFKEQ.

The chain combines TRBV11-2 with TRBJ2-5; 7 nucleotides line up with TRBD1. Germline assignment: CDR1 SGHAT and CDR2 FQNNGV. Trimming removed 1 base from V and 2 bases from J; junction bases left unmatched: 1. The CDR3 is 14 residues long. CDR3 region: CASSLGQGQETQYF. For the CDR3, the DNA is TGTGCCAGCAGCTTAGGACAGGGTCAAGAGACCCAGTACTTC.

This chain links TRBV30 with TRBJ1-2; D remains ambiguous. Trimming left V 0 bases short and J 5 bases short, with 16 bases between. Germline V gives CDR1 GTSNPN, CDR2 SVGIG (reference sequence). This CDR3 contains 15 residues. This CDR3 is CAWSVGRGTYYGYTF. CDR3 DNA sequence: TGTGCCTGGAGTGTAGGACGGGGAACTTATTATGGCTACACCTTC.

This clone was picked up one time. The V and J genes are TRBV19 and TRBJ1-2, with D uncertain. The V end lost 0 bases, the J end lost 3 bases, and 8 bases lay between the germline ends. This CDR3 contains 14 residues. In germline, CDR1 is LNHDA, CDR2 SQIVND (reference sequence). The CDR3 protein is CASSIENSYYGYTF. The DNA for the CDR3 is TGTGCCAGTAGTATAGAGAACAGCTACTATGGCTACACCTTC. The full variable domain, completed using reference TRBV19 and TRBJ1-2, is DGGITQSPKYLFRKEGQNVTLSCEQNLNHDAMYWYRQDPGQGLRLIYYSQIVNDFQKGDIAEGYSVSREKKESFPLTVTSAQKNPTAFYLCASSIENSYYGYTFGSGTRLTVV.

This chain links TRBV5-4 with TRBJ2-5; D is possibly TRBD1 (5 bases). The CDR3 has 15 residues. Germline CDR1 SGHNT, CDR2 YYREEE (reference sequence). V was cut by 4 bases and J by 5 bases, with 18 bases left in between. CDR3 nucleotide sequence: TGTGCCAGCAGCCCTTCCGGACACTCAGGGGAGACCCAGTACTTC. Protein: CASSPSGHSGETQYF.

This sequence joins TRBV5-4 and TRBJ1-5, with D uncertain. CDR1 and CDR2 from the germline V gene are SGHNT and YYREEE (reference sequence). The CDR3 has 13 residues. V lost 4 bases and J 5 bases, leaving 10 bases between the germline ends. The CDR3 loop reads CASSPDGDQPQHF. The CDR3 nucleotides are TGTGCCAGCAGCCCGGACGGGGATCAGCCCCAGCATTTT.

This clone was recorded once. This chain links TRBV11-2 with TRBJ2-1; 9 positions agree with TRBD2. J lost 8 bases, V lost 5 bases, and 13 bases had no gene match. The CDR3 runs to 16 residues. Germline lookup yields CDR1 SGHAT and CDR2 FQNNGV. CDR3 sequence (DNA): TGTGCCAGCAGCCCAGTCGGAGCGGGGGGTCGCGATGAGCAGTTCTTC. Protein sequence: CASSPVGAGGRDEQFF.

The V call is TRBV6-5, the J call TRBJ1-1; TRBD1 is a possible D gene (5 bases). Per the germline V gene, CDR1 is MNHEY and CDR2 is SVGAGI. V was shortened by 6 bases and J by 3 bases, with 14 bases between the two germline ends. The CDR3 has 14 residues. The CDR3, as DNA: TGTGCCAGCAGGGGGGGAGGGGAGGACACTGAAGCTTTCTTT. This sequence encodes CASRGGGEDTEAFF.

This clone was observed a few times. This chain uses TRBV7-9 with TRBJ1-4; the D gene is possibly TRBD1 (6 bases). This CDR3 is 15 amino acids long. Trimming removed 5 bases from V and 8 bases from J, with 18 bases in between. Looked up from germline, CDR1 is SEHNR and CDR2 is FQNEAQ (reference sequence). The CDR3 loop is CASSPWTAGNEKLFF. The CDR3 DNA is TGTGCCAGCAGCCCTTGGACAGCCGGGAACGAAAAACTGTTTTTT.

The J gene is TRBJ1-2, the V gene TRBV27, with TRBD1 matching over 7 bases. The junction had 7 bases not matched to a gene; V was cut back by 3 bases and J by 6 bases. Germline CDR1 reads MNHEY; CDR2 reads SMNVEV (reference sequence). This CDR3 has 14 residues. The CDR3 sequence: CASSFTGQSDGYTF. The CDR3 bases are TGTGCCAGCAGTTTTACGGGACAGTCGGATGGCTACACCTTC.

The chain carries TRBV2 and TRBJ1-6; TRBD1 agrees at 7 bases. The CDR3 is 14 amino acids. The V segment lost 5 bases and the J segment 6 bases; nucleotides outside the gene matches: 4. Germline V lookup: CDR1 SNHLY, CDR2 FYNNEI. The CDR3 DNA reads TGTGCCAGCAGTTGGCAGGGGGGTAATTCACCCCTCCACTTT. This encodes CASSWQGGNSPLHF.

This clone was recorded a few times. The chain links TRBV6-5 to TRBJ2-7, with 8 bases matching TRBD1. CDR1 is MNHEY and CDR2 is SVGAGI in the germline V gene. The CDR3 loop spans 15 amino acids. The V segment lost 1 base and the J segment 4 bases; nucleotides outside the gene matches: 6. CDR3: CASSYWQGAVYEQYF. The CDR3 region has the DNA TGTGCCAGCAGTTACTGGCAGGGGGCCGTTTACGAGCAGTACTTC.

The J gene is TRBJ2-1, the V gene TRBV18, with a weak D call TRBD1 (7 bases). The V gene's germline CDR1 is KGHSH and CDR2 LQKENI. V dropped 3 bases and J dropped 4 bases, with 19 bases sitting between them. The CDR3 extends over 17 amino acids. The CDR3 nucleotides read TGTGCCAGCTCACCGTATTTAGGCGGGGACAGTTACAATGAGCAGTTCTTC. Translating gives CASSPYLGGDSYNEQFF.

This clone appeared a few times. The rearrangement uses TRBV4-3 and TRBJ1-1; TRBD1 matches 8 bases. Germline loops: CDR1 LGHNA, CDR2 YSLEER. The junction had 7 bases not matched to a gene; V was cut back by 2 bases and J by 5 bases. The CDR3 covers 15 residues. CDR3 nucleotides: TGCGCCAGCAGCCAACTCACAGGGGGTATAACTGAAGCTTTCTTT. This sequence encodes CASSQLTGGITEAFF.

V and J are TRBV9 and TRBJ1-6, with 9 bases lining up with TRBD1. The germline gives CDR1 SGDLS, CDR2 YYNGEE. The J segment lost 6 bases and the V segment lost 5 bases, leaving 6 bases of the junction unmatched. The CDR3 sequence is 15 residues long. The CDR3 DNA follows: TGTGCCAGCAGTGGGCCGGGACAGGGTAATTCACCCCTCCACTTT. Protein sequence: CASSGPGQGNSPLHF.